This T cell receptor (beta chain) was obtained from a study of cytomegalovirus exposure and HLA in healthy donors. Study-level findings and limits: Roughly uniform sequencing depth across donors was assumed, possibly incorrectly.

60 Vbeta and 13 Jbeta primers were used in PCR. Libraries were prepared by immunoSEQ multiplex PCR; TCRdb keeps only in-frame clonotypes and omits some of them. The sample consists of about 120,000 clones, 75% to 90% of them appearing once. A remark on this clone: The antigen remains unidentified.

The clonotype comes from a man aged 18 to 29 in good health and CMV-seropositive. Sequences were obtained from PBMCs.

The CDR3 DNA reads TGTGCCAGCAGCCAAGAGGGGAGGCCGAACACTGAAGCTTTCTTT. Translating it yields CASSQEGRPNTEAFF. This rearrangement joins TRBV14 to TRBJ1-1, with D unresolved. The CDR3 runs 15 residues. Trimming left V 0 bases short and J 1 base short, with 9 bases between. Per germline, CDR1 SGHDN and CDR2 FVKESK.